Within the sample, the clone carrying this T cell receptor (beta chain) is medium-sized (0.01 to 0.1%). This sample stems from a study of somatic mutations in cytotoxic T cells in rheumatoid arthritis. Study background: Patient blood (less than 32 ml EDTA) was drawn right after diagnosis, before any treatment.

Only in-frame clones appear in the TCRdb table, and some are missing; sequencing was by immunoSEQ multiplex PCR. There are roughly 16,000 clones in the sample; around 80% occur only once, and 10% lies in the top ten. The CDR3 spans 15 residues. The J segment lost 6 bases and the V segment lost 1 base, leaving 1 base of the junction unmatched. Germline values: CDR1 SGHTA, CDR2 FQGNSA. Sequencing input: CD8+ T cells sorted from blood. This chain joins TRBV7-2 and TRBJ2-1; 12 nucleotides match TRBD2. The clonotype comes from an adult with rheumatoid arthritis. The CDR3 DNA sequence: TGTGCCAGCAGCTTAGGACTAGCGGGGGTCAATGAGCAGTTCTTC. Protein sequence: CASSLGLAGVNEQFF.